This T cell receptor (beta chain) derives from a study of shared clonotypes between healthy human individuals. Study-level background: Aged between 18 and 49, the donors were a couple of women and a few men. Study-wide findings and caveats: Sequencing of the sorted subsets was shown by rarefaction to be incomplete despite large depth.

This table comes from immunoSEQ multiplex PCR, and its TCRdb copy is limited to in-frame clones, with some not included. The data hold roughly 2.2 million clones, with over 85% observed a single time. Points on this clone: Its matching antigen is unknown.

In germline, CDR1 is LGHNA, CDR2 YNFKEQ. V was shortened by 6 bases and J by 5 bases, with 11 bases between the two germline ends. This CDR3 comprises 13 residues. This clonotype originated in a man aged 18 to 29 in good health. Some clones in this sample may be carry-over from other donors' samples. The sample consisted of naive CD4+ T cells from PBMCs. As for subset: CD45RA+ positively selected. This chain links TRBV4-2 with TRBJ1-5; tentatively, D is TRBD1 (5 bases). CDR3 coding DNA: TGTGCCAGCAGGGGGGAAGGGTATCAGCCCCAGCATTTT. Encoded protein: CASRGEGYQPQHF.